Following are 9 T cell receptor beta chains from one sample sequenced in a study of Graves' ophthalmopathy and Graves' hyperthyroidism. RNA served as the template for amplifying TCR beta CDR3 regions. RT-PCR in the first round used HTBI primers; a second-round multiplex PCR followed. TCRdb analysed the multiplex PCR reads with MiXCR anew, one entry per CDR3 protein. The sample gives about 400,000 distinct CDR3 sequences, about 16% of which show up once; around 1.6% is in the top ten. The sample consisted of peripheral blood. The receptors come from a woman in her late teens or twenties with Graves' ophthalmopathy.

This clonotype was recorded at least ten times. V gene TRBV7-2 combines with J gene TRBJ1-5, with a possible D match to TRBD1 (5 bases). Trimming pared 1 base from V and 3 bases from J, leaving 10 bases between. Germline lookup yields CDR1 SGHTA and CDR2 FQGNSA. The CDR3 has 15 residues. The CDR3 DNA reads TGTGCCAGCAGCTTAGGGCAGGGCTACAATCAGCCCCAGCATTTT. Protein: CASSLGQGYNQPQHF.

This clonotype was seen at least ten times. This CDR3 is CASSLSDGNQPQHF. The CDR3, as DNA: TGTGCCAGCAGTTTAAGCGACGGCAATCAGCCCCAGCATTTT. The chain combines TRBV12-3 or TRBV12-4 with TRBJ1-5, with D unclear. The CDR3 is 14 residues long. V lost 2 bases, J lost 2 bases, and 7 bases lay in between.

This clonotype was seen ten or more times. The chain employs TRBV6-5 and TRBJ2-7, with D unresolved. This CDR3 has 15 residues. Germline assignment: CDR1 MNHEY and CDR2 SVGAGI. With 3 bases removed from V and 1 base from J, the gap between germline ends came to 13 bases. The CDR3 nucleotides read TGTGCCAGCAGTTATCGGAGTAGCTCGTCCTACGAGCAGTACTTC. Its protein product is CASSYRSSSSYEQYF.

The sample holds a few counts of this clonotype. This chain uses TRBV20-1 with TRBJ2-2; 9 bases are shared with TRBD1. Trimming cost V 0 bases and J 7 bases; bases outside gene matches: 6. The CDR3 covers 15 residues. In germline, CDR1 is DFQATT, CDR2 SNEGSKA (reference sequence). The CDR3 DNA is TGCAGTGCTAGAGACCCGGGACAGGGCAGCGGGGAGCTGTTTTTT. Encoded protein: CSARDPGQGSGELFF.

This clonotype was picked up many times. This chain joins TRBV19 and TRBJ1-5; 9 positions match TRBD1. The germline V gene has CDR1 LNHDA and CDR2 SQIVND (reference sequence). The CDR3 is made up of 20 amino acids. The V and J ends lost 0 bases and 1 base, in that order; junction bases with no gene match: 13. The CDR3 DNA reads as TGTGCCAGTAGTATAGATATGGGAAAACAGGGGGCTAGGAGCAATCAGCCCCAGCATTTT. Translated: CASSIDMGKQGARSNQPQHF.

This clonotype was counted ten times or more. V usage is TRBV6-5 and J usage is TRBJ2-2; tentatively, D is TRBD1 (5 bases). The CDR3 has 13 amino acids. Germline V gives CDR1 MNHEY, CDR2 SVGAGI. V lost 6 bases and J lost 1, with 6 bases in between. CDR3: CASRTENTGELFF. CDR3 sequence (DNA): TGTGCCAGCAGGACAGAGAACACCGGGGAGCTGTTTTTT.

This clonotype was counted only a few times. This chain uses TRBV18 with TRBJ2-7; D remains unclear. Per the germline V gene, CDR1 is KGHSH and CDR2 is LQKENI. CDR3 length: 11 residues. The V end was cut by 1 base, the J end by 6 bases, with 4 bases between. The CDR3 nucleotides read TGTGCCAGCTCACCACAGAGCGAGCAGTACTTC. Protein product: CASSPQSEQYF.

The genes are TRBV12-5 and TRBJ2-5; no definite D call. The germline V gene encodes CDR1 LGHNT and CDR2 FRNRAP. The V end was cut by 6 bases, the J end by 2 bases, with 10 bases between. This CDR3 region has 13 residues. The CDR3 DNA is TGTGCTAGTGGCACGGATACTCAAGAGACCCAGTACTTC. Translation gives CASGTDTQETQYF.

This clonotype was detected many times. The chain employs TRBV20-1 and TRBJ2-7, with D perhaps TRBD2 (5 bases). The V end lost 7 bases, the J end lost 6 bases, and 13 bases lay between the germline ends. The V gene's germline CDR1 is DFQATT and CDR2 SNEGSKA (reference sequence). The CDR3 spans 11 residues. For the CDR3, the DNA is TGCAGTGGTAGGGCGGGCCCCGAGCAGTACTTC. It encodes CSGRAGPEQYF.